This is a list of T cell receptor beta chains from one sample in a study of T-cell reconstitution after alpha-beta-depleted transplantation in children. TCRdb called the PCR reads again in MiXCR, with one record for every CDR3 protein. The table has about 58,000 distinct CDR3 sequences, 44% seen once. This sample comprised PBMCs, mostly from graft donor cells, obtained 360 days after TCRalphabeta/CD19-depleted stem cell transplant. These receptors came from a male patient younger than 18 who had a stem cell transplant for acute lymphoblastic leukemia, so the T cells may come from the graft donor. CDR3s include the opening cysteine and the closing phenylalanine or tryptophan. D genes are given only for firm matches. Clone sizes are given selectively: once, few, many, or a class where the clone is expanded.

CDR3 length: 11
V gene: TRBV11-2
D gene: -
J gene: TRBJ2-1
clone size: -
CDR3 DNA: TGTGCCAGCAGCTTAACGGGAGAGCAGTTCTTC
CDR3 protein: CASSLTGEQFF

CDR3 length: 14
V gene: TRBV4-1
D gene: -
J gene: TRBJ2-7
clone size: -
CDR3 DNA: TGCGCCAGCAGCCAAGTCCAGGGTTCCGGCGAGCAGTACTTC
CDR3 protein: CASSQVQGSGEQYF

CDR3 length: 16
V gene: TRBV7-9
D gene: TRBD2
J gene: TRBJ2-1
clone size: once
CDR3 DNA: TGTGCCAGCAGCTTAGGACTAGCGGGTTTATGGGATGAGCAGTTCTTC
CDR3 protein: CASSLGLAGLWDEQFF

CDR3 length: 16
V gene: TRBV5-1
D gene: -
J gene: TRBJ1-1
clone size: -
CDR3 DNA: TGCGCCAGCAGTTCCACCCCCGACAGGAGGATCACTGAAGCTTTCTTT
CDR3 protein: CASSSTPDRRITEAFF

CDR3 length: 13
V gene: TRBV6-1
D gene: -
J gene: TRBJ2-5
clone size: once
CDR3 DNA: TGTGCCAGCGCGGGCGGAGGCCAAGAGACCCAGTACTTC
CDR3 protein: CASAGGGQETQYF

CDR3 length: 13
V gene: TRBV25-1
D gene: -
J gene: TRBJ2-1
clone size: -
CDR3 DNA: TGTGCCAGCAGTGAGTTAAGGTACAATGAGCAGTTCTTC
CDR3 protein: CASSELRYNEQFF

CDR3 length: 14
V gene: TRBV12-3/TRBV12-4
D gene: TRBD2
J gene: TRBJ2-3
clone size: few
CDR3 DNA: TGTGCCAGCGGCACCGGACTAGCGGCAGATACGCAGTATTTT
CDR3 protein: CASGTGLAADTQYF

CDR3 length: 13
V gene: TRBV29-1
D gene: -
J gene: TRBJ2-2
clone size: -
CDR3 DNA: TGCAGCGCTCCCGACAGGAACACCGGGGAGCTGTTTTTT
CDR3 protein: CSAPDRNTGELFF

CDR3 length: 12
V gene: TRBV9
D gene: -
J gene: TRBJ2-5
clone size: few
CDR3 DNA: TGTGCCAGCAGCGTAGGCGAAGAGACCCAGTACTTC
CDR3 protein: CASSVGEETQYF

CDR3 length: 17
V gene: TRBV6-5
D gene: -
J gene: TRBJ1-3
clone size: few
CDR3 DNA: TGTGCCAGCAGTTACCGGGACGGGCGCCTCTCTGGAAACACCATATATTTT
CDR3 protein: CASSYRDGRLSGNTIYF

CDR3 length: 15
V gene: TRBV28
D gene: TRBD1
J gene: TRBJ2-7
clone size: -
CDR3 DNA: TGTGCCAGCAGTTTATTGACAGGGGGAGGCTACGAGCAGTACTTC
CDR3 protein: CASSLLTGGGYEQYF

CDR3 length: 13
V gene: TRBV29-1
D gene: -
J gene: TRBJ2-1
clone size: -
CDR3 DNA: TGCAGCGTTGAGTTGGCAGACTACAATGAGCAGTTCTTC
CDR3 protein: CSVELADYNEQFF

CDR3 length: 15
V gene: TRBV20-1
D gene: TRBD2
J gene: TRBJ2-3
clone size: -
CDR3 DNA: TGCAGTGCTAGGCTACTAGCGGGGAGCACAGATACGCAGTATTTT
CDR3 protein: CSARLLAGSTDTQYF

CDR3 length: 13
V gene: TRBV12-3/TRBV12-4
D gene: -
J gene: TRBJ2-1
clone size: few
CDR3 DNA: TGTGCCAGCAGTTTAACCGTAGCGGATGAGCAGTTCTTC
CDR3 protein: CASSLTVADEQFF

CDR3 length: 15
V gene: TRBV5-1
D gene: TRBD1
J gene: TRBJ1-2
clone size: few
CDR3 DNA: TGCGCCAGCAGCTTGGGGGGACAGCTGGTCTATGGCTACACCTTC
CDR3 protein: CASSLGGQLVYGYTF

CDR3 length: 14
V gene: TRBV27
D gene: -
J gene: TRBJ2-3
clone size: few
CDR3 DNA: TGTGCCAGCAGTTTATACGGGGGCACAGATACGCAGTATTTT
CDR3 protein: CASSLYGGTDTQYF